Shown below are 4 T cell receptor beta chains from a single sample sequenced in a study of CD8 T cells in ankylosing spondylitis. Study-level points and caveats: What seemed typical of ankylosing spondylitis blood was a TCR beta motif built from about 8 highly homologous variants.

Their antigens are not known. TCRdb redid the calling of the 5' RACE reads with MiXCR, one entry per CDR3 protein. The top ten hold roughly 16% of the sample, which has a few hundred thousand distinct CDR3 sequences, 20% to 25% seen once. The sequencing input was blood, either unsorted or a sorted T cell fraction (not recorded which). Receptors originate from a male donor with ankylosing spondylitis.

The gene calls are TRBV7-9 and TRBJ2-5; 9 bases match TRBD1. Germline V gene data show CDR1 as SEHNR and CDR2 as FQNEAQ (reference sequence). With 5 bases clipped from V and 1 base from J, the junction kept 5 bases outside the gene matches. The CDR3 is made up of 15 amino acids. The CDR3 sequence: CASSPQGAPQETQYF. The CDR3 bases are TGTGCCAGCAGCCCACAGGGGGCTCCCCAAGAGACCCAGTACTTC.

This clonotype has a single count. The V gene is TRBV12-3 or TRBV12-4, the J gene TRBJ1-3; no firm D call. The germline V and J ends were trimmed by 6 bases and 7 bases, with 7 bases remaining between them. The length of the CDR3 is 11 residues. CDR3 DNA: TGTGCCAGCAGCCCCCAGAACACCATATATTTT. Translated: CASSPQNTIYF.

The CDR3 is CASSWPLAGEQYF. CDR3 in DNA: TGCGCCAGCAGCTGGCCTTTGGCGGGCGAGCAGTACTTC. The chain combines TRBV5-1 with TRBJ2-7; D perhaps matches TRBD2 (5 bases). V lost 3 bases to trimming and J lost 6 bases, with 13 bases between them. Germline assignment: CDR1 SGHRS and CDR2 YFSETQ. The CDR3 is made up of 13 amino acids.

The gene calls are TRBV6-1 and TRBJ2-7; 9 bases are a match to TRBD1. In germline, CDR1 is MNHNS, CDR2 SASEGT. The CDR3 totals 14 residues. V shed 8 bases and J 6 bases; nucleotides not matched to a gene: 11. CDR3 in DNA: TGTGCCAGCGGGCGGGGACAGGGCAGGGGCGAGCAGTACTTC. Amino acid sequence: CASGRGQGRGEQYF.